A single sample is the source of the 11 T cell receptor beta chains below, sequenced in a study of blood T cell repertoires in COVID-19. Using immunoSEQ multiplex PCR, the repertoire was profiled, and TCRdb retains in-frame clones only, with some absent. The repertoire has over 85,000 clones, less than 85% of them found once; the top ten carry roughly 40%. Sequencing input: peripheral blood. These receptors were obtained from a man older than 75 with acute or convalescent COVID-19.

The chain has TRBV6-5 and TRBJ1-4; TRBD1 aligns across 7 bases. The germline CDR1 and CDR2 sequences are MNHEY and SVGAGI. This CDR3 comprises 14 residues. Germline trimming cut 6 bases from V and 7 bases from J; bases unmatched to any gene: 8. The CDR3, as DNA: TGTGCCAGCAGGCAGGACAGGCTAGTTGAAAAACTGTTTTTT. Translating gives CASRQDRLVEKLFF.

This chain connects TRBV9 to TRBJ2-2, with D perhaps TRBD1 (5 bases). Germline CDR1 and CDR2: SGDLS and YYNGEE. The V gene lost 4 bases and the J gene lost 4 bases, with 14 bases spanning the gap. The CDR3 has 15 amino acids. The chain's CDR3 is CASSKPLDTTGELFF. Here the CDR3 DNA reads TGTGCCAGCAGCAAACCATTGGACACCACCGGGGAGCTGTTTTTT.

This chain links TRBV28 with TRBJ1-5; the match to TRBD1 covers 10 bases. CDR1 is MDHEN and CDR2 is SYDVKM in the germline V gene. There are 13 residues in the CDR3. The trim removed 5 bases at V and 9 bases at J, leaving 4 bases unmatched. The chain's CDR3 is CASSPGQGTPQHF. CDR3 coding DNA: TGTGCCAGCAGTCCGGGACAGGGGACGCCCCAGCATTTT.

CDR3 loop: CASSQDGGSYNEQFF. The CDR3 nucleotides read TGTGCCAGCAGCCAAGACGGCGGGAGTTACAATGAGCAGTTCTTC. The chain employs TRBV14 and TRBJ2-1; 7 nucleotides line up with TRBD2. Trimming at V came to 0 bases and at J to 4 bases, leaving 3 bases not matched to a gene. The germline CDR1 and CDR2 sequences are SGHDN and FVKESK. The CDR3 runs 15 residues.

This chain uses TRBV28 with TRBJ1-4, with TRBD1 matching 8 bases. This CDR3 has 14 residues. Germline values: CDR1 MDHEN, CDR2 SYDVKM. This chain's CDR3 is CGSGVNRGAEKLFF. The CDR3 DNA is TGTGGGAGCGGGGTAAACAGGGGGGCTGAAAAACTGTTTTTT.

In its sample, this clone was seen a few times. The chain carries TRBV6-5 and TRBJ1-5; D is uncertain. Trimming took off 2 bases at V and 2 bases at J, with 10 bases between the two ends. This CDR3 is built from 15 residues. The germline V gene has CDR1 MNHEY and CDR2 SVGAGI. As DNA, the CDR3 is TGTGCCAGCAGTTACCAAGGAGACGGCAATCAGCCCCAGCATTTT. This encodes CASSYQGDGNQPQHF.

The CDR3 DNA is TGTGCCAGCAGTTTTTCCCGCGGGGGTTCGCACGAGCAGTACTTC. Amino acids: CASSFSRGGSHEQYF. The rearrangement joins TRBV27 to TRBJ2-7, with 7 bases fitting TRBD2. Unmatched junction bases numbered 10, after V lost 3 bases and J lost 5 bases. The CDR3 covers 15 residues. Germline lookup yields CDR1 MNHEY and CDR2 SMNVEV (reference sequence).

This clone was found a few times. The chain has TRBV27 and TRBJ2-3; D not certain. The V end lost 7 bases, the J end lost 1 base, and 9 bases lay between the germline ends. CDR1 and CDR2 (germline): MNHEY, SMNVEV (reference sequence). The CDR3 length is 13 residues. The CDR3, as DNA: TGTGCCAGCAATGACTGGGGCACAGATACGCAGTATTTT. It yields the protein CASNDWGTDTQYF.

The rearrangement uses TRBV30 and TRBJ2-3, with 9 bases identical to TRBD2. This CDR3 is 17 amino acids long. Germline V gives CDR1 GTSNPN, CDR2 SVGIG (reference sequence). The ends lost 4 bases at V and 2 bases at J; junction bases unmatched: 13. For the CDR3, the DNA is TGTGCCTGGAAGGGTAGCGGGAGAGCCCTCGCCACAGATACGCAGTATTTT. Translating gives CAWKGSGRALATDTQYF.

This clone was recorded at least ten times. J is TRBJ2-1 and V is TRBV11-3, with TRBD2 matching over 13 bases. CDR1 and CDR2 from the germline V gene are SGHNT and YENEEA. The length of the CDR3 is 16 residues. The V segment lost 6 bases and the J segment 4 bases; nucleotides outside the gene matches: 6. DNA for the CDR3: TGTGCCAGCAGTTTCGGGACTAGCGGGATATACAATGAGCAGTTCTTC. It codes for CASSFGTSGIYNEQFF.

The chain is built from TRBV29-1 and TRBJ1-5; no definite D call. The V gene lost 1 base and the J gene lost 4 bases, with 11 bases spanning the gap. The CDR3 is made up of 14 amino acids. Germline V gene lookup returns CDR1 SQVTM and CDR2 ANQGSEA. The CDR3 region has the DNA TGCAGCGTTGAAGTGGGCAGCCCGAATCAGCCCCAGCATTTT. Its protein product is CSVEVGSPNQPQHF.